This is a list of T cell receptor beta chains from one sample in a study of patients and donors after allogeneic stem cell transplantation. TCRdb processed the RT-PCR reads anew with MiXCR; each CDR3 protein has one entry. Here the sample spans 900,000 to 1,000,000 distinct CDR3 sequences, under 20% being singletons. The sample taken for sequencing was blood, either unsorted or a sorted T cell fraction (not recorded which). The source is a human donor who was either an allogeneic HSCT recipient or a stem cell or donor lymphocyte infusion donor (not recorded which). It is not recorded whose cells these are; they may come from a transplant donor. Each CDR3 is given without its conserved first and last residue. Each record gives: J gene, clone size, V gene, CDR3 protein. Not every row has a clone size; where given, it reads once, few, many or a size class.

j_gene: TRBJ1-1
abundance: -
v_gene: TRBV20-1
CDR3aa: SAHTGRGTEAF

j_gene: TRBJ2-2
abundance: few
v_gene: TRBV5-1
CDR3aa: ASSPPGFFLTGELF

j_gene: TRBJ1-1
abundance: few
v_gene: TRBV7-2
CDR3aa: ASSPARENTEAF

j_gene: TRBJ1-1
abundance: few
v_gene: TRBV18
CDR3aa: ASSLKERNTEAF

j_gene: TRBJ2-5
abundance: -
v_gene: TRBV12-3/TRBV12-4
CDR3aa: ASSLGKGETQY

j_gene: TRBJ1-2
abundance: -
v_gene: TRBV12-3/TRBV12-4
CDR3aa: ASKGDYGYT

j_gene: TRBJ1-1
abundance: -
v_gene: TRBV5-8
CDR3aa: ASSLVGGARRLF

j_gene: TRBJ2-7
abundance: few
v_gene: TRBV3-1
CDR3aa: ASSQRTLRSIWATYEQY

j_gene: TRBJ2-6
abundance: -
v_gene: TRBV20-1
CDR3aa: SARGGSRVGANVLT

j_gene: TRBJ1-4
abundance: once
v_gene: TRBV6-1
CDR3aa: ASRPAGAGGGKLF

j_gene: TRBJ2-1
abundance: few
v_gene: TRBV25-1
CDR3aa: ASSEFGRRGNEQF

j_gene: TRBJ2-6
abundance: few
v_gene: TRBV30
CDR3aa: AWRGANVLT

j_gene: TRBJ2-2
abundance: few
v_gene: TRBV7-7
CDR3aa: ASSFTTSPNTGELF

j_gene: TRBJ2-2
abundance: few
v_gene: TRBV11-2
CDR3aa: ASSPGFGGELF

j_gene: TRBJ2-7
abundance: many
v_gene: TRBV12-3/TRBV12-4
CDR3aa: ASSLSWDRPYEQY

j_gene: TRBJ1-1
abundance: -
v_gene: TRBV20-1
CDR3aa: SARGTGAMNTEAF

j_gene: TRBJ2-5
abundance: -
v_gene: TRBV20-1
CDR3aa: SATPWEKETQY